The 10 T cell receptor beta chains in this list originate from one sample, sequenced in a study of shared clonotypes between healthy human individuals. Sequencing used immunoSEQ multiplex PCR; TCRdb keeps in-frame clones, though not all of them. In the table there are about 520,000 clones, more than 95% of which are singletons. Sequenced input: naive CD4+ T cells sorted from blood. The sample's subset: CD45RA+ positively selected. The receptor source for this set is a woman aged 25 to 39 in good health.

This chain joins TRBV11-2 and TRBJ2-2; possible D gene TRBD1, 6 bases. Trimming took 5 bases from V and 5 from J, leaving 18 bases between them. The germline V gene encodes CDR1 SGHAT and CDR2 FQNNGV. The CDR3 is 16 amino acids. CDR3 sequence (DNA): TGTGCCAGCAGCCCTCGACAGGTTGATTCGACCGGGGAGCTGTTTTTT. This sequence encodes CASSPRQVDSTGELFF.

J is TRBJ2-7 and V is TRBV7-6, with D perhaps TRBD1 or TRBD2 (6 bases each). The V end was cut by 4 bases, the J end by 6 bases, with 16 bases between. CDR1 and CDR2 (germline): SGHVS, FNYEAQ. This CDR3 has 14 amino acids. CDR3 in amino acids: CASSSGGGIGEQYF. The DNA of the CDR3 is TGTGCCAGCAGCTCAGGAGGGGGAATCGGCGAGCAGTACTTC.

The chain combines TRBV4-1 with TRBJ1-4, with D uncertain. CDR3 length: 15 amino acids. The germline gives CDR1 MGHRA, CDR2 YSYEKL. Trimming cost V 7 bases and J 0 bases, with 12 bases left between them. The DNA for the CDR3 is TGCGCCAGCATGCGGGGATTCACAACTAATGAAAAACTGTTTTTT. Translated: CASMRGFTTNEKLFF.

The chain employs TRBV28 and TRBJ2-6; the D call may be TRBD1 or TRBD2 (6 bases each). The CDR3 runs 15 residues. Deletions cut 8 bases from V and 0 bases from J, with 11 bases between. The germline V gene encodes CDR1 MDHEN and CDR2 SYDVKM. The CDR3, as DNA: TGTGCCAGCGGGGGGCATATCTCTGGGGCCAACGTCCTGACTTTC. Protein: CASGGHISGANVLTF.

The CDR3 sequence: CASSLNGRARETQYF. As DNA, the CDR3 is TGCGCCAGCAGCTTGAACGGGAGGGCCCGAGAGACCCAGTACTTC. This rearrangement joins TRBV5-1 to TRBJ2-5; 8 nucleotides agree with TRBD2. The V gene's germline CDR1 is SGHRS and CDR2 YFSETQ. The length of the CDR3 is 15 residues. V shed 1 base, J shed 4 bases, and the junction held 6 bases outside the gene matches.

The chain uses TRBV2 and TRBJ2-7; TRBD1 or TRBD2 may be the D gene (6 bases each). V shed 4 bases and J shed 2 bases, with 15 bases lying between them. Germline V CDR1 and CDR2: SNHLY, FYNNEI. The CDR3 spans 15 residues. For the CDR3, the DNA is TGTGCCAGCAGTGCCCGGGGGCTAAAACCCTACGAGCAGTACTTC. It encodes CASSARGLKPYEQYF.

This chain connects TRBV28 to TRBJ2-7; D possibly matches TRBD1 or TRBD2 (6 bases each). The germline V gene encodes CDR1 MDHEN and CDR2 SYDVKM. Trimming took off 8 bases at V and 3 bases at J, with 11 bases between the two ends. This CDR3 comprises 12 residues. Written as DNA, the CDR3 is TGTGCCAGCCGGGGGCAGATCTACGAGCAGTACTTC. Its protein is CASRGQIYEQYF.

This chain links TRBV2 with TRBJ2-3; tentative D call: TRBD2 (5 bases). Germline V gene sequence: CDR1 SNHLY, CDR2 FYNNEI. V was trimmed by 4 bases and J by 6 bases, leaving 11 bases between them. The CDR3 is 13 amino acids. The CDR3 DNA is TGTGCCAGCAGTGGACTACCGAATGATACGCAGTATTTT. Translating gives CASSGLPNDTQYF.

The V gene is TRBV4-2, the J gene TRBJ1-2; D possibly corresponds to TRBD1 (6 bases). The CDR3 runs to 15 residues. Germline loops: CDR1 LGHNA, CDR2 YNFKEQ. Trimming removed 1 base at V and 2 bases at J, with 11 bases between. CDR3: CASSQGRGLNYGYTF. The CDR3 region has the DNA TGTGCCAGCAGCCAAGGTCGGGGGCTGAACTATGGCTACACCTTC.

J is TRBJ1-1 and V is TRBV28; the D gene is possibly TRBD1 (6 bases). Germline values: CDR1 MDHEN, CDR2 SYDVKM. CDR3 size: 15 residues. Trimming removed 5 bases at V and 1 base at J, with 14 bases between. The CDR3 reads CASSPPTGGNTEAFF. In DNA, the CDR3 is TGTGCCAGCAGTCCCCCGACAGGAGGGAACACTGAAGCTTTCTTT.